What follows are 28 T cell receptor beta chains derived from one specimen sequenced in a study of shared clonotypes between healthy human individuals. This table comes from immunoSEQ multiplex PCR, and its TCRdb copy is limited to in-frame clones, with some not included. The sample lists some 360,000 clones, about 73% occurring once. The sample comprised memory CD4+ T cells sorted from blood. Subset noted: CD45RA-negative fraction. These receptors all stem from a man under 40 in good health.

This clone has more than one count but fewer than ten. CDR3 bases: TGCGCCAGCAGCTTGAGGGAGGTAGCGGCGCCCTACAATGAGCAGTTCTTC. Its protein product is CASSLREVAAPYNEQFF. This chain connects TRBV5-1 to TRBJ2-1, with D tentatively TRBD2 (6 bases). This CDR3 has 17 residues. Germline assignment: CDR1 SGHRS and CDR2 YFSETQ. Trimming shortened V by 1 base and J by 2 bases, and 16 bases separated the two germline ends.

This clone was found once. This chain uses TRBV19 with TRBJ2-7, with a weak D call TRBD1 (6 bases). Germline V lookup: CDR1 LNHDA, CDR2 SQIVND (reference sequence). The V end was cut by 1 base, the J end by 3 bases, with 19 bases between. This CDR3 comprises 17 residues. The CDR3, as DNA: TGTGCCAGTAGTATAGTTGAGGGGAGACAGGCGAACTACGAGCAGTACTTC. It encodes CASSIVEGRQANYEQYF.

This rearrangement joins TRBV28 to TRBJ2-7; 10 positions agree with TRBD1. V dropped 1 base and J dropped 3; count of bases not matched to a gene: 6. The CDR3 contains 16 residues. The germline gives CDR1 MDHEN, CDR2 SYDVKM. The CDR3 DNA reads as TGTGCCAGCAGTTTATACGGACAGGGGGGTCACTACGAGCAGTACTTC. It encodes CASSLYGQGGHYEQYF.

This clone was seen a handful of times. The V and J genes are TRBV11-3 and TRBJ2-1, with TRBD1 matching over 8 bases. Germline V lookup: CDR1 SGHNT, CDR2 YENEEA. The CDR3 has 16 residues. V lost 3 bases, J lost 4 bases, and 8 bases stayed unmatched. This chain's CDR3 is CASSLTGEPSYNEQFF. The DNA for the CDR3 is TGTGCCAGCAGCTTGACAGGGGAACCTTCTTACAATGAGCAGTTCTTC.

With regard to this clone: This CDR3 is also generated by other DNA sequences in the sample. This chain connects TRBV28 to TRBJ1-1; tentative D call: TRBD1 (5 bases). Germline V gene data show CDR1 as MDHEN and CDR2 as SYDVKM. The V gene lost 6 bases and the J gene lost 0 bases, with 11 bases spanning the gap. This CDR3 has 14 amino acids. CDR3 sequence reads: CASSPGALNTEAFF. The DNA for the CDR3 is TGTGCCAGCAGCCCTGGGGCATTGAACACTGAAGCTTTCTTT.

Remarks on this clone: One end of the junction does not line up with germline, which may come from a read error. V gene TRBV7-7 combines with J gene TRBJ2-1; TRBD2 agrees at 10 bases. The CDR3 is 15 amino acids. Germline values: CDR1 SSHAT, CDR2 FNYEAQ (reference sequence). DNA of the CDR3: TGTGCTAGCAGCCGTACTAGCGGGGCGAGCAATGAGCAGTTCTTC. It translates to CASSRTSGASNEQFF.

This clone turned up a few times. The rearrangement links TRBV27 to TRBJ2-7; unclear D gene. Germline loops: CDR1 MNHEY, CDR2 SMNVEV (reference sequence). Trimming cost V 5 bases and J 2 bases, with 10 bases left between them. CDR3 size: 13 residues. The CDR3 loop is CASSRQPPYEQYF. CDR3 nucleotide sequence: TGTGCCAGCAGTAGGCAGCCTCCCTACGAGCAGTACTTC.

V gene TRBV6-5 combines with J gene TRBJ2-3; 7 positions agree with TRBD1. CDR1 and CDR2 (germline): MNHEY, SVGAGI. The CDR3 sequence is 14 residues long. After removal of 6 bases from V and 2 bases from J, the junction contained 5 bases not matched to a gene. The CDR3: CASSEGTATDTQYF. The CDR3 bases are TGTGCCAGCAGCGAGGGGACAGCCACAGATACGCAGTATTTT.

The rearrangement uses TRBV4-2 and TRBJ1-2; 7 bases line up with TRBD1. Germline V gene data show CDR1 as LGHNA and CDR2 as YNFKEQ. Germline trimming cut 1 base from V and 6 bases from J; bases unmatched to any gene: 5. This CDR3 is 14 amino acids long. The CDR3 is CASSQVLGTDGYTF. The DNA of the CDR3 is TGTGCCAGCAGCCAAGTGCTGGGGACAGATGGCTACACCTTC.

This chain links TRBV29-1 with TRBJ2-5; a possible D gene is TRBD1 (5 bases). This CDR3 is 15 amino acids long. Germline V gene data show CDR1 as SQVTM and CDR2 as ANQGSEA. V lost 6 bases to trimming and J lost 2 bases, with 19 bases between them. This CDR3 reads CSVLMPGKSQETQYF. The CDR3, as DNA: TGCAGCGTCCTTATGCCAGGGAAGAGTCAAGAGACCCAGTACTTC.

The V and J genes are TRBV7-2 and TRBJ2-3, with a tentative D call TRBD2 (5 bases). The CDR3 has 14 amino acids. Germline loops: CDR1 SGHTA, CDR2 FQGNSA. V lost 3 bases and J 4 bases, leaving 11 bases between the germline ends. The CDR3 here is CASSLVFGADTQYF. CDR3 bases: TGTGCCAGCAGCTTGGTGTTCGGGGCAGATACGCAGTATTTT. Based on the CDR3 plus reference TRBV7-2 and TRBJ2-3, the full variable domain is GAGVSQSPSNKVTEKGKDVELRCDPISGHTALYWYRQSLGQGLEFLIYFQGNSAPDKSGLPSDRFSAERTGGSVSTLTIQRTQQEDSAVYLCASSLVFGADTQYFGPGTRLTVL.

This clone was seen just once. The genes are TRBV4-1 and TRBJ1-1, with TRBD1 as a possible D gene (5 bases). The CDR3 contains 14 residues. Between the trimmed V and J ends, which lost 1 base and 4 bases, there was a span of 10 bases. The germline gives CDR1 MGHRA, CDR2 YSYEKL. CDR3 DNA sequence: TGCGCCAGCAGCCAAGGCAAGGGGCTCACTGAAGCTTTCTTT. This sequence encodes CASSQGKGLTEAFF.

As DNA, the CDR3 is TGTGCCAGCTCACCACCGAGAGGGGGGACCCAGTACTTC. This codes for CASSPPRGGTQYF. V and J are TRBV18 and TRBJ2-5, with D perhaps TRBD1 (6 bases). The CDR3 is made up of 13 amino acids. The germline V gene encodes CDR1 KGHSH and CDR2 LQKENI. V was cut by 0 bases and J by 7 bases, with 9 bases left in between.

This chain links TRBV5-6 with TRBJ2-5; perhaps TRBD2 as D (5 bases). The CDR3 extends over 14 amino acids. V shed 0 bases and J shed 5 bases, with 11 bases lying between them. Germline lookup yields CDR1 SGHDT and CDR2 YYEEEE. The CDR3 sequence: CASSLVGRRETQYF. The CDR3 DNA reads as TGTGCCAGCAGCTTGGTAGGCCGGAGGGAGACCCAGTACTTC.

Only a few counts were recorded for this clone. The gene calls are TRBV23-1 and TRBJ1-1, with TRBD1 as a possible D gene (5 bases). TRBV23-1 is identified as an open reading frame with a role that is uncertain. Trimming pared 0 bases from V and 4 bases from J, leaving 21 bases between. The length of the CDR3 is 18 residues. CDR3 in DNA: TGCGCCAGCAGTCAATCCCGGGGTGTAGGCGGGGGTGGCACTGAAGCTTTCTTT. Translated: CASSQSRGVGGGGTEAFF.

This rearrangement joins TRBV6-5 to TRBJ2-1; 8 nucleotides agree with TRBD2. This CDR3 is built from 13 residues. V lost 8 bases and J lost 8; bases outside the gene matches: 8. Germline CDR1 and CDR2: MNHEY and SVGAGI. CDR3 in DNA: TGTGCCAGCCGGAGACTAGCGACCTATGAGCAGTTCTTC. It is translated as CASRRLATYEQFF.

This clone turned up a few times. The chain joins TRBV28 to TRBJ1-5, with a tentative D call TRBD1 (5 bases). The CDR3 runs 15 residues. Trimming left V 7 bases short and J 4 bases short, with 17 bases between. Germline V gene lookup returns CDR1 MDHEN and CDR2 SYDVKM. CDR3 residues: CASKPSGGGNQPQHF. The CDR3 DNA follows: TGTGCCAGCAAACCCTCCGGGGGTGGGAATCAGCCCCAGCATTTT.

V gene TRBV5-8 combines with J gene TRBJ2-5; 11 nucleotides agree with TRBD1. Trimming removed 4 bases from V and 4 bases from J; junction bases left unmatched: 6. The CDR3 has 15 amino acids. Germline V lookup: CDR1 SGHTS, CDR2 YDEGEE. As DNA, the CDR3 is TGTGCCAGCAGCCTAGGACAGGGGGCAGGAGAGACCCAGTACTTC. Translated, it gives CASSLGQGAGETQYF.

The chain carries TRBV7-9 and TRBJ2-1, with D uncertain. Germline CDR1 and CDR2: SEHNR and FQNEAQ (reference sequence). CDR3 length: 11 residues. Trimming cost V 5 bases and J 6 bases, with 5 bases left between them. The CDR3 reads CASSASNEQFF. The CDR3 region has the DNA TGTGCCAGCAGCGCGTCCAATGAGCAGTTCTTC.

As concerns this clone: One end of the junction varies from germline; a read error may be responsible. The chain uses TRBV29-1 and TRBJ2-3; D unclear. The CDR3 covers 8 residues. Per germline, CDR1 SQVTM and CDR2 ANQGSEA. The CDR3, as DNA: TGCAGCGTTGGAGATGGACATTTT. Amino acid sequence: CSVGDGHF.

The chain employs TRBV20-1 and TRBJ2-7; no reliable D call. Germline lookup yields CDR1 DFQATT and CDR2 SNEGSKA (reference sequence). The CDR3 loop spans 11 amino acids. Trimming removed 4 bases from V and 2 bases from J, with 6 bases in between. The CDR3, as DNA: TGCAGTGCTACGGATACCTACGAGCAGTACTTC. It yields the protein CSATDTYEQYF.

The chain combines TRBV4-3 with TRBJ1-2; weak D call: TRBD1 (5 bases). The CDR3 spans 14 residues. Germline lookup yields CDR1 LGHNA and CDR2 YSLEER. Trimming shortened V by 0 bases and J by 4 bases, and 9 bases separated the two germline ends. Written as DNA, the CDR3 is TGCGCCAGCAGCCAAGATGCCAGGGCCTATGGCTACACCTTC. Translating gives CASSQDARAYGYTF.

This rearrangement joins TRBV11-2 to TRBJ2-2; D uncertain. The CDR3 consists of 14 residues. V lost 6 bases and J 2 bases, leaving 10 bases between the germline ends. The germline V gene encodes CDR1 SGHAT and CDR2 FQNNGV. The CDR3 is CASRRILNTGELFF. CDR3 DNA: TGTGCCAGCAGAAGGATACTCAACACCGGGGAGCTGTTTTTT.

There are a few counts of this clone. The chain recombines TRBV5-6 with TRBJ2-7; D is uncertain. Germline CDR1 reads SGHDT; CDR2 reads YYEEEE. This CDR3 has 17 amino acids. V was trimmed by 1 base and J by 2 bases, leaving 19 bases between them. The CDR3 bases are TGTGCCAGCAGCTTGAATACTTTTCAGGCACCTACCTACGAGCAGTACTTC. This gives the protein CASSLNTFQAPTYEQYF.

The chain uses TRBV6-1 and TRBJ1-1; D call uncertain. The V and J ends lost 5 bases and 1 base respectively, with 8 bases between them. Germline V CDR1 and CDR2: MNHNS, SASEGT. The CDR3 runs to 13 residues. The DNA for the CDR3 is TGTGCCAGCAGTCGGACGGAGAACACTGAAGCTTTCTTT. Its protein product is CASSRTENTEAFF.

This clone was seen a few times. The CDR3 DNA is TGTGCCAGTAGTACGACGGGACAGGCCGGCGCCAATAACTATGGCTACACCTTC. This translates into CASSTTGQAGANNYGYTF. The J gene is TRBJ1-2, the V gene TRBV19; 8 nucleotides line up with TRBD1. The V and J ends lost 4 bases and 1 base, in that order; junction bases with no gene match: 14. The CDR3 spans 18 residues. Germline CDR1 reads LNHDA; CDR2 reads SQIVND (reference sequence). Full variable domain (missing parts from reference TRBV19 and TRBJ1-2): DGGITQSPKYLFRKEGQNVTLSCEQNLNHDAMYWYRQDPGQGLRLIYYSQIVNDFQKGDIAEGYSVSREKKESFPLTVTSAQKNPTAFYLCASSTTGQAGANNYGYTFGSGTRLTVV.

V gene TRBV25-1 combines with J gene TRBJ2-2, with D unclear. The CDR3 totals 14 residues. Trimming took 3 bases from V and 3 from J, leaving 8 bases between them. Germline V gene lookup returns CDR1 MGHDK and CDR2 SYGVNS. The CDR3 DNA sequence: TGTGCCAGCAGTGAGGTGGCATACACCGGGGAGCTGTTTTTT. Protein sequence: CASSEVAYTGELFF.

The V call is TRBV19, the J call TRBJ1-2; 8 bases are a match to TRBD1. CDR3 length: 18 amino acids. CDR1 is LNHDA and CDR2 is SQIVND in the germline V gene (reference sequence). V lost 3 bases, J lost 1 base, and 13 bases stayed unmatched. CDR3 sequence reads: CASSMDRDGTGFNYGYTF. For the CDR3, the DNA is TGTGCCAGTAGTATGGACAGAGACGGGACAGGCTTTAACTATGGCTACACCTTC.